The T cell receptor (beta chain) under discussion was sequenced for a study of blood T cell repertoires in COVID-19. Overall study context: The cDNA or gDNA used as material had been derived from T cells, B-cell-depleted T cells, or PBMCs.

TCRdb's table, derived via immunoSEQ multiplex PCR, lists solely in-frame clones and lacks some. The sample includes 270,000 or so clones, around 86% of them seen just once. CDR3 length: 19 amino acids. The germline CDR1 and CDR2 sequences are SEHNR and FQNEAQ (reference sequence). The trim removed 4 bases at V and 1 base at J, leaving 14 bases unmatched. The origin of this receptor is a woman aged 55-70 years with active or convalescent COVID-19. Material for sequencing was peripheral blood. The V call is TRBV7-9, the J call TRBJ2-7, with 12 bases lining up with TRBD2. This CDR3 reads CASSSAQSSGGVLSYEQYF. The CDR3 DNA reads as TGTGCCAGCAGCTCCGCACAATCTAGCGGGGGGGTCCTATCCTACGAGCAGTACTTC.